This T cell receptor beta chain was observed in a study of T cell responses to AZD1222 COVID-19 vaccine. Overall study findings and caveats: Within unmutated variant regions lay the reported targets of nearly half of spike-specific TCRs.

Trimming at V came to 4 bases and at J to 0 bases, leaving 3 bases not matched to a gene. Germline V gene lookup returns CDR1 KGHSH and CDR2 LQKENI. The CDR3 length is 14 residues. A note on this clone: Antigen unknown.

The data were produced by immunoSEQ multiplex PCR, yet TCRdb's version contains in-frame clones alone and is incomplete. Among 250,000 to 300,000 clones listed, almost 95% were seen once. This TCR derives from an adult who received the AZD1222 COVID-19 vaccine. The input for sequencing was peripheral blood, taken 28 days after the second AZD1222 dose. The chain recombines TRBV18 with TRBJ2-7, with TRBD1 matching 7 bases. The CDR3 region has the DNA TGTGCCAGCTCACAGACAGGGAGCTCCTACGAGCAGTACTTC. This encodes CASSQTGSSYEQYF.